The rows below give T cell receptor beta chains drawn from one sample of a study of T cell responses to AZD1222 COVID-19 vaccine. Measured with immunoSEQ multiplex PCR; TCRdb has only the in-frame clones, and not every one. The repertoire holds around 140,000 clones, with 89% as singletons. Sample: peripheral blood, taken on day 0 of AZD1222 vaccination. These receptors were collected from an adult in good health. Each CDR3 is given with its conserved first and last residue. D genes are given only for firm matches. The listing skips clone size in some rows; elsewhere it reads once, few, many or a size class.

abundance	d_gene	v_gene	j_gene	CDR3aa	CDR3nt
.	.	TRBV4-2	TRBJ1-1	CASSLSSAGDTEAFF	TGTGCCAGCAGCCTCTCTTCTGCCGGGGACACTGAAGCTTTCTTT
.	TRBD1	TRBV6-6	TRBJ2-1	CASSSWTGGSEQFF	TGTGCCAGCAGTTCTTGGACAGGGGGCAGTGAGCAGTTCTTC
few	.	TRBV20-1	TRBJ1-5	CSASNIGLSNQPQHF	TGCAGTGCTAGTAATATAGGCCTTAGCAATCAGCCCCAGCATTTT
once	.	TRBV4-2	TRBJ2-5	CASSQDRLAVETQYF	TGTGCCAGCAGCCAAGATAGGCTAGCTGTAGAGACCCAGTACTTC
.	.	TRBV7-3	TRBJ1-2	CATAENYGYTF	TGTGCCACGGCAGAGAACTATGGCTACACCTTC
.	.	TRBV28	TRBJ1-5	CASRGAGSRQPQHF	TGTGCCAGCCGAGGAGCAGGGTCGCGACAGCCCCAGCATTTT
.	.	TRBV6-5	TRBJ2-6	CASTAWGGANVLTF	TGTGCCAGTACCGCTTGGGGTGGGGCCAACGTCCTGACTTTC
.	.	TRBV20-1	TRBJ2-1	CSASRRSRSYNEQFF	TGCAGTGCTAGTAGGCGTTCTCGCTCCTACAATGAGCAGTTCTTC
.	.	TRBV13	TRBJ1-4	CASSPRRAVNEKLFF	TGTGCCAGCAGCCCTCGACGTGCTGTCAATGAAAAACTGTTTTTT
.	.	TRBV4-1	TRBJ2-7	CASSQDPNTGNYEQYF	TGCGCCAGCAGCCAAGATCCCAATACAGGAAACTACGAGCAGTACTTC
.	TRBD1	TRBV7-9	TRBJ1-3	CASSRQGAGNTIYF	TGTGCCAGCAGCCGACAGGGGGCTGGAAACACCATATATTTT
.	TRBD2	TRBV4-2	TRBJ2-1	CASSQDHTSAPYNEQFF	TGTGCCAGCAGCCAAGATCACACTAGCGCCCCCTACAATGAGCAGTTCTTC
.	TRBD1	TRBV19	TRBJ1-1	CASSVRRDRVSAFF	TGTGCCAGTAGTGTACGCCGGGACAGGGTTTCGGCTTTCTTT
.	.	TRBV5-3	TRBJ2-7	CARTSVRIATYEQYF	TGTGCCAGAACCTCGGTGCGAATCGCTACCTACGAGCAGTACTTC
.	TRBD2	TRBV7-2	TRBJ2-7	CASSPTLAGGPYEQYF	TGTGCCAGCAGCCCGACCTTGGCGGGAGGACCCTACGAGCAGTACTTC
.	TRBD1	TRBV18	TRBJ2-3	CASSPDRVRTDTQYF	TGTGCCAGCTCACCAGACAGGGTGAGGACAGATACGCAGTATTTT
.	TRBD1	TRBV28	TRBJ2-2	CASSLGTASTGELFF	TGTGCCAGCAGTCTTGGGACAGCGAGCACCGGGGAGCTGTTTTTT
.	TRBD1	TRBV6-6	TRBJ1-2	CASSYAGQGYGYTF	TGTGCCAGCAGTTACGCCGGACAGGGATATGGCTACACCTTC
.	TRBD2	TRBV7-2	TRBJ2-7	CASSLGLAGGRGLGYEQYF	TGTGCCAGCAGTCTGGGACTAGCGGGAGGTAGGGGTCTCGGCTACGAGCAGTACTTC
.	.	TRBV6-5	TRBJ2-5	CASSPLGSETQYF	TGTGCCAGCAGCCCATTAGGAAGTGAGACCCAGTACTTC
.	TRBD1	TRBV5-1	TRBJ1-2	CASSLGDRPFGYTF	TGCGCCAGCAGCTTGGGGGACAGGCCCTTTGGCTACACCTTC
.	.	TRBV6-2/TRBV6-3	TRBJ1-2	CASSLRVAGYTF	TGTGCCAGCAGTCTCCGGGTAGCTGGCTACACCTTC
.	TRBD1	TRBV4-3	TRBJ1-6	CASSLHRDSPNSPLHF	TGCGCCAGCAGCCTACACCGGGACAGCCCTAATTCACCCCTCCACTTT
.	.	TRBV6-6	TRBJ1-1	CASSYSGSMNTEAFF	TGTGCCAGCAGTTACTCCGGCAGCATGAACACTGAAGCTTTCTTT
.	.	TRBV25-1	TRBJ1-5	CASSTPDGWPQHF	TGTGCCAGCAGTACCCCGGACGGCTGGCCCCAGCATTTT
.	.	TRBV28	TRBJ1-5	CASSSRDPGRQPQHF	TGTGCCAGCAGTTCCAGGGACCCGGGGCGTCAGCCCCAGCATTTT